This T cell receptor (beta chain) was observed in a study of T cells in Graves' hyperthyroidism and ophthalmopathy (dated by TCRdb to the late 2010s). Regarding the study in general: Peripheral blood samples were taken at initial diagnosis, before any treatment was given. TCR V-J signatures able to tell the groups apart were searched for in a discovery cohort of about a hundred patients, of whom 43 had Graves' ophthalmopathy and around 58 had stable Graves' hyperthyroidism. Prospective prediction of ophthalmopathy was tested in an independent validation cohort of approximately 19 hyperthyroidism patients and some 17 patients who later progressed to ophthalmopathy. The 100 discovery patients were randomly divided into training and test sets at a 7:3 ratio. In addition, the study compared T-cell repertoires in thyroid tissue and in blood from several Graves' hyperthyroidism patients. Following sampling, methimazole starting at 30 mg daily was given to hyperthyroidism patients, and high-dose intravenous methylprednisolone was given to ophthalmopathy patients. The paper reports TCR Vbeta CDR3 sequencing of approximately 140 peripheral blood samples: approximately 41 ophthalmopathy, 75 to 80 hyperthyroidism and roughly 17 progressor patients.

With regard to this clonotype: Its antigen is not yet known. Per-base qualities were not stored, and no clone one base away is much larger.

Points the paper makes about the study in general: During validation, the model predicted progression to ophthalmopathy a median of around 6 months ahead of onset, with almost 71% sensitivity and 72.22% specificity. In cross-validation, a model built on a 13 V-J signature told ophthalmopathy apart from stable hyperthyroidism with approximately 90% sensitivity and about 81% specificity, and in testing the same model reached 80%/75%. Most expanded thyroid clonotypes (frequency above 0.001) were also found in blood, which suggests that blood repertoires may mirror thyroid immune responses. Sample size was not statistically predetermined, and blinding of investigators to group allocation was not performed.

Stable Graves' hyperthyroidism was defined as no progression to ophthalmopathy during 18 months of follow-up. The hyperthyroidism patients were between 18 and 65 years old and newly diagnosed, with a disease duration of less than 2 months. Patients with uncontrolled infections, other autoimmune diseases, pregnancy or lactation were excluded. Diagnoses were based on clinical symptoms, serum thyroxine and TRAb, thyroid ultrasound and orbital computed tomography. PBMCs were separated from roughly 9.6 ml of fresh peripheral blood using Ficoll-Paque density gradient centrifugation. Trizol reagent was used to extract total RNA, and RNA quality was then checked on an Agilent 2100 Bioanalyzer. From cysteine to phenylalanine, the CDR3 is 13 amino acids long. Only CDR3 DNA is held: 39 bases, read in frame from base 1. Compared with germline, V lacks 7 bases and J lacks 7 bases; bases without a gene match: 10. CDR1 and CDR2 (DFQATT, SNEGSKA) derive from the germline V gene (reference sequence).

TCR beta CDR3 regions were amplified from RNA transcripts. The first round of RT-PCR for the TCR CDR3 was performed with the HTBI primer set and the Qiagen OneStep RT-PCR kit. Libraries were constructed in a second round of multiplex PCR, after which size selection and purification were performed. Paired-end sequencing of the libraries was performed with 100 bp reads on an Illumina HiSeq2000. The paper's processing steps were these. SOAPnuke was used to process the raw data, throwing out any read that contained adapters or uncalled bases, had a mean Phred below 15, or lacked an exact constant-primer or identifier match. COPE v1.2.5 was used to merge high-quality paired reads, and clonotypes were defined as unique nucleotide sequences. MiTCR v1.1 was used to align clonotypes to the IMGT TRBV, TRBD and TRBJ reference segments. The analysis included only V-J combinations with a frequency above 0.0001, which together covered 99% to 99.2% of the repertoires. A TCS score was defined as the ratio of F50 (clonal expansion) to E x V (chaos), with BLOSUM62-based TCRdist applied between CDR3 peptides within each V-J. Welch's t-statistics and random forest reduced around 510 V-J features to 10 to 15, which were used in a naive Bayes classifier (R e1071). TCRdb's own reprocessing of the public reads used fastp at Q25 and MiXCR and kept productive beta chains. Rows are combined by CDR3 protein, so each entry shows the most common genes and DNA. The V and J calls come from TCRdb's annotation, not from the publication. The sample data list roughly 300,000 distinct CDR3 sequences, and around a sixth of these were observed just once. Clones ranked in the top ten supply around 50% of the sample.

Recombination linked TRBV20-1 to TRBJ2-7; 10 bases in between match TRBD2. This TCR was recovered from a woman aged 45-65 years with Graves' hyperthyroidism. Input material: blood. The CDR3 is CSVSTSGTREQYF. The sequenced DNA is TGCAGTGTCAGTACTAGCGGGACTAGGGAGCAGTACTTC.